These 4 T cell receptor beta chains came from one sample sequenced in a study of blood T cell repertoires in COVID-19. Method: immunoSEQ multiplex PCR; TCRdb's copy keeps in-frame clones and lacks some. Among about 240,000 clones listed, 88% were seen once. Sequencing input: peripheral blood. All receptors derive from a woman aged 25 to 39 with acute or convalescent COVID-19.

The V gene is TRBV5-4, the J gene TRBJ2-2; 7 bases map to TRBD2. The CDR3 has 16 amino acids. J was trimmed by 0 bases and V by 4 bases; bases with no gene match: 6. Germline V lookup: CDR1 SGHNT, CDR2 YYREEE (reference sequence). The CDR3 DNA reads TGTGCCAGCAGCAACATAGCGGGCTCGAACACCGGGGAGCTGTTTTTT. Translated, it gives CASSNIAGSNTGELFF.

The J gene is TRBJ1-2, the V gene TRBV25-1, with 7 bases aligning to TRBD1. Germline assignment: CDR1 MGHDK and CDR2 SYGVNS. Trimming removed 6 bases from V and 4 bases from J; junction bases left unmatched: 14. The CDR3 totals 16 residues. This chain's CDR3 is CASRPPGQYFFYGYTF. The CDR3 nucleotides read TGTGCCAGCAGACCCCCGGGACAGTATTTTTTCTATGGCTACACCTTC.

To note about this clone: At one of its ends the junction is not consistent with the germline gene, which may arise from a read error. The sample carries other DNA sequences with the same CDR3. V gene TRBV19 combines with J gene TRBJ1-2; the match to TRBD1 covers 7 bases. Germline loops: CDR1 LNHDA, CDR2 SQIVND (reference sequence). CDR3 length: 14 residues. The CDR3 sequence is CASSTNRGDYGYTF. CDR3 DNA sequence: TGTGCTAGTAGTACGAACAGGGGAGACTATGGCTACACCTTC. Based on the CDR3 plus reference TRBV19 and TRBJ1-2, the full variable domain is DGGITQSPKYLFRKEGQNVTLSCEQNLNHDAMYWYRQDPGQGLRLIYYSQIVNDFQKGDIAEGYSVSREKKESFPLTVTSAQKNPTAFYLCASSTNRGDYGYTFGSGTRLTVV.

The rearrangement uses TRBV6-6 and TRBJ1-2; TRBD1 is a possible D gene (6 bases). Germline V gives CDR1 MNHNY, CDR2 SVGAGI (reference sequence). The germline V and J ends were trimmed by 2 bases and 2 bases, with 9 bases remaining between them. CDR3 length: 14 amino acids. In nucleotides, the CDR3 is TGTGCCAGCAGTTACCAGGGGACCAACTATGGCTACACCTTC. This translates into CASSYQGTNYGYTF.